Listed here are 13 T cell receptor beta chains from one sample, sequenced in a study of tumor and adjacent non-tumor tissue in lung cancer (dated by TCRdb to between 2017 and 2018). The protocol used for the library was multiplex PCR. This sample was sequenced with an Illumina HiSeq 2500. Following protocols modified from ARM-PCR, the researchers constructed TCRbeta libraries through three rounds of nested PCR with primers (Table S4). TCRdb reanalyzed the raw reads on its own, using fastp at Q25 for trimming and MiXCR for clone calling, and kept in-frame beta chains. A single entry per CDR3 protein holds the most common genes and DNA from its merged rows. The sample table shows some 80,000 distinct CDR3 sequences, and over 60% are seen once. 30% to 50% of the sample comes from the top ten. RNA was isolated from bulk unsorted tissue, and RNA quality was assessed with a NanoDrop ND-1000 and an Agilent 2100. The normal lung samples consisted of distant non-tumor tissue collected more than 3 cm from the tumor edge.

The material sequenced was distant non-tumor lung tissue. These receptors were obtained from a man in his 70s with non-small cell lung cancer.

With respect to this clonotype: Being one base from a much bigger clone, this may be a read error. The V gene is TRBV5-6, the J gene TRBJ2-7, with D tentatively TRBD1 or TRBD2 (5 bases each). There are 15 residues in the CDR3. Germline V CDR1 and CDR2: SGHDT, YYEEEE. The CDR3 DNA follows: TGTGCCAGCAACTTGGAGCCCCGGGGCTCCCACGAGCAGTACTTC. It codes for CASNLEPRGSHEQYF.

This rearrangement joins TRBV6-5 to TRBJ2-1; D is possibly TRBD1 (5 bases). The CDR3 totals 13 residues. Germline V gene data show CDR1 as MNHEY and CDR2 as SVGAGI. V lost 6 bases and J 7 bases, leaving 13 bases between the germline ends. The CDR3 DNA follows: TGTGCCAGCAGGGGGCCCATAAGAAATGAGCAGTTCTTC. The encoded protein is CASRGPIRNEQFF.

The rearrangement links TRBV11-1 to TRBJ2-5, with unresolved D. The CDR3 is 13 amino acids. The germline CDR1 and CDR2 sequences are SGHAT and FQDESV (reference sequence). CDR3 region: CVISFFRRETQYF. The CDR3 DNA reads TGTGTCATCAGCTTTTTCAGGCGGGAGACCCAGTACTTC.

Remarks on this clonotype: The conserved phenylalanine or tryptophan normally closing the CDR3 is absent here, so this likely arose from a read error. This chain connects TRBV6-1 to TRBJ1-2; TRBD1 matches at 8 bases. This CDR3 has 15 amino acids. CDR1 and CDR2 from the germline V gene are MNHNS and SASEGT. V was clipped by 7 bases and J by 7 bases; unmatched bases: 14. The CDR3 reads CASTARDRKGGGYTL. DNA of the CDR3: TGTGCCAGCACCGCCCGGGACAGGAAAGGTGGTGGCTACACCTTG.

The rearrangement joins TRBV29-1 to TRBJ1-2; D gene uncertain. Germline CDR1 reads SQVTM; CDR2 reads ANQGSEA. The CDR3 loop spans 16 amino acids. Trimming took 4 bases from V and 5 from J, leaving 23 bases between them. CDR3 region: CSVVPYQPSGEYGYTF. Here the CDR3 DNA reads TGCAGCGTTGTCCCCTATCAACCCTCAGGAGAATATGGCTACACCTTC. The full variable domain, with the rest looked up from reference TRBV29-1 and TRBJ1-2, is SAVISQKPSRDICQRGTSLTIQCQVDSQVTMMFWYRQQPGQSLTLIATANQGSEATYESGFVIDKFPISRPNLTFSTLTVSNMSPEDSSIYLCSVVPYQPSGEYGYTFGSGTRLTVV.

Comments on this clonotype: It may be a read error: a sequence one base away is much more abundant. The chain uses TRBV5-4 and TRBJ1-1; D is undetermined. Germline V gene lookup returns CDR1 SGHNT and CDR2 YYREEE (reference sequence). The CDR3 is 15 amino acids. CDR3 amino acids: CASSSPKGENTEALF. CDR3 sequence (DNA): TGTGCCAGCAGCTCACCCAAGGGAGAGAACACTGAAGCTTTGTTT.

J is TRBJ2-3 and V is TRBV11-2, with D possibly matching TRBD1 (5 bases). This CDR3 is built from 15 residues. The V end lost 2 bases, the J end lost 6 bases, and 15 bases lay between the germline ends. Germline assignment: CDR1 SGHAT and CDR2 FQNNGV. CDR3 sequence (DNA): TGTGCCAGCAGCTTATATTTCAGGGCGAGCGATACGCAGTATTTT. It encodes CASSLYFRASDTQYF.

With regard to this clonotype: A read error may produce the germline difference seen at one junction end. The chain recombines TRBV5-1 with TRBJ2-2, with D perhaps being TRBD1 or TRBD2 (5 bases each). The CDR3 consists of 15 residues. CDR1 SGHRS and CDR2 YFSETQ come from the germline V gene. The CDR3 region has the DNA TGCGCCAGCAGCTTGGGCCAGGGTCATTCCGGGGAGCTGTCTTTT. Translating gives CASSLGQGHSGELSF.

As regards this clonotype: Mismatch with germline at one junction end may stem from a read error. The chain combines TRBV11-3 with TRBJ2-2; maybe TRBD2 (5 bases). CDR1 and CDR2 (germline): SGHNT, YENEEA. The CDR3 has 12 amino acids. The CDR3 reads CASSLSAGELLF. In DNA, the CDR3 is TGTGCCAGCAGCTTAAGCGCCGGGGAGTTGTTGTTT.

About this clonotype itself: One junction end does not reproduce the germline sequence, and a read error may be involved. This sequence joins TRBV11-2 and TRBJ2-1; maybe TRBD1 (5 bases). The germline V gene has CDR1 SGHAT and CDR2 FQNNGV. CDR3 length equals 17 residues. In DNA, the CDR3 is TGTGCCAGCGTTTGGGGCTCCAGCGCCGCCCTCTACAAAGAGCAGTTCTTC. Amino acid sequence: CASVWGSSAALYKEQFF.

As to this clonotype: In this CDR3 the conserved last residue, phenylalanine or tryptophan, is missing, so a read error is likely. The DNA is omitted, as the CDR3 cannot be located on it reliably, and the CDR3 follows TCRdb's listing. CDR3 sequence: CASSSTDSSSNIQYS. V and J are TRBV12-3 or TRBV12-4 and TRBJ2-4; the D segment call TRBD1 is taken from the table without a DNA check. 15 amino acids form the CDR3, both terminal residues included.

J is TRBJ2-7 and V is TRBV6-2 or TRBV6-3, with D maybe TRBD2 (6 bases). The V gene lost 7 bases and the J gene lost 3 bases, with 13 bases spanning the gap. The germline gives CDR1 MNHEY, CDR2 SVGEGT. This CDR3 spans 13 amino acids. CDR3 nucleotide sequence: TGTGCCAGCATCCGCGGGGCCAACTACGAGCAGTACTTC. Translation: CASIRGANYEQYF.

This clonotype has a single count. Compared with germline, one end of the junction differs, possibly owing to a read error. The chain couples TRBV6-1 to TRBJ2-3; the D is unclear. The CDR3 extends over 12 amino acids. Germline CDR1 MNHNS, CDR2 SASEGT. CDR3 protein: CASNESSFTQFF. The CDR3 region has the DNA TGTGCCAGCAATGAATCCAGTTTTACGCAATTTTTT.